These T cell receptor beta chains were read from a single sample in a study of cytomegalovirus exposure and HLA in healthy donors. The protocol was immunoSEQ multiplex PCR, while the TCRdb copy is restricted to in-frame clones and leaves out a portion. The sample contains about 120,000 clones, 70% to 85% of which appear only once. Sequenced material: PBMCs. The receptors derive from a man aged 35-49 years in good health and CMV-seropositive. Both conserved end residues are part of each CDR3.

V gene	CDR3 length	CDR3 protein
TRBV11-3	12	CASSARRDTQYF
TRBV27	14	CASSFKDRGYGYTF
TRBV11-2	15	CASSSSGRSEETQYF
TRBV15	16	CATSTRDRTAPYEQYF
TRBV5-6	15	CASSLGQGPGNTIYF
TRBV30	14	CAWRFRGRYNEQFF
TRBV5-6	11	CASSPRTGGYF
TRBV30	13	CASWTGTNEKLFF
TRBV18	15	CASSPYQANTGELFF
TRBV28	15	CASSSGSVGSNEQFF
TRBV5-1	13	CASSLTGGDGYTF
TRBV27	15	CASTSGTSGRGEQFF
TRBV6-1	15	CASSRSGINQETQYF
TRBV10-1	14	CASSRDRGRNEQFF
TRBV28	14	CAIRGQRANYGYTF
TRBV4-1	16	CASSQEYLAGEDTQYF
TRBV7-8	15	CASSFLAGGVETQYF
TRBV19	15	CASSTPQGRWEKLFF
TRBV7-9	17	CASSRGLAGGVLETQYF
TRBV7-9	15	CASSLGRAEQETQYF
TRBV11-3	13	CASSLGSYNEQFF
TRBV19	13	CASSISLYNEQFF
TRBV5-4	16	CASSSGTSGRNNEQFF
TRBV5-6	14	CASSAGTGGTEAFF
TRBV5-6	15	CASSLAGVGGTEAFF
TRBV18	12	CASSPGGNIQYF
TRBV30	16	CACFVQTGRINYGYTF
TRBV5-4	15	CASSQDRGWGTEAFF
TRBV7-6	16	CASSFGDSTPSYEQYF
TRBV25-1	14	CATAGAANTGELFF
TRBV6-6	16	CASSYRPIRQSDTQYF
TRBV2	14	CASSEYSSYNEQFF
TRBV28	12	CASSLTPTVPLF
TRBV6-1	15	CASSVKGAGAGEQFF
TRBV2	13	CASRGTGGETQYF
TRBV7-3	13	CASSYRGGTEAFF
TRBV7-2	13	CASSPFGGDIQYF
TRBV11-2	13	CASSPTGPNEQFF
TRBV10-1	17	CATDKGGGPNSADTQYF
TRBV4-3	14	CASSQGAGNSPLHF
TRBV11-2	15	CASSFTGVTGNTIYF
TRBV5-1	14	CASSLVPGSNEQFF
TRBV5-1	15	CASRWGTGSSYEQYF
TRBV19	15	CASSAAVFSNQPQHF
TRBV6-1	15	CASSVRGGVYNEQFF
TRBV7-2	16	CASSSSSGTGAGMQYF
TRBV27	11	CASTVGGFSFF
TRBV7-3	14	CASRTTGFTGELFF
TRBV2	13	CASSVEVNTEAFF
TRBV27	13	CASSRLITDTQYF